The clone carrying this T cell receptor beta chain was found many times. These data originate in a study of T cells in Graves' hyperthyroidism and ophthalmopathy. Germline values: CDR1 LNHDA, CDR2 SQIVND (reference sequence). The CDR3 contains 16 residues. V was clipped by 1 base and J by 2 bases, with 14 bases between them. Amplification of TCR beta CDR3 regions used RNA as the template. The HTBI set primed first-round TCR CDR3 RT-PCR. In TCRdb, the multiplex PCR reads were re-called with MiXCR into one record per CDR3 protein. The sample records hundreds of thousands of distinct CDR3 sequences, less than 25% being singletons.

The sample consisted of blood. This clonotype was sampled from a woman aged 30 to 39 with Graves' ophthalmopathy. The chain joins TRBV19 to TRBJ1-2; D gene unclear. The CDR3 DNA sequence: TGTGCCAGTAGTATAGGATGGACGGGGTTCAACTATGGCTACACCTTC. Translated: CASSIGWTGFNYGYTF.